What follows are 5 T cell receptor beta chains derived from one specimen sequenced in a study of OX40 agonist ivuxolimab in advanced cancers. Profiling relied on immunoSEQ multiplex PCR, and the TCRdb table lists in-frame clones only, not all of them. This table has under 95,000 clones, more than 70% appearing once. Sequencing was performed on CD4+ or CD8+ T cells sorted from blood, taken in a trial of the OX40 agonist ivuxolimab. All receptors come from an adult with an advanced solid tumor such as melanoma, head and neck, liver or kidney cancer.

The chain carries TRBV11-1 and TRBJ2-3, with TRBD2 identical over 8 bases. The CDR3 consists of 17 residues. Germline V gene sequence: CDR1 SGHAT, CDR2 FQDESV (reference sequence). The V gene end was trimmed by 5 bases and the J gene end by 2 bases; junction bases not matched to a gene: 12. The CDR3 reads CASSRGPQRESTDTQYF. CDR3 DNA sequence: TGTGCCAGCAGCCGAGGACCCCAGCGGGAGTCCACAGATACGCAGTATTTT.

This clone was observed once. The J gene is TRBJ1-4, the V gene TRBV9; no firm D call. The CDR3 contains 15 residues. CDR1 is SGDLS and CDR2 is YYNGEE in the germline V gene. The germline V and J ends were trimmed by 4 bases and 8 bases, with 18 bases remaining between them. For the CDR3, the DNA is TGTGCCAGCAGCCCGAGAGGGTCCACCAAGGAAAAACTGTTTTTT. It specifies CASSPRGSTKEKLFF.

The chain carries TRBV5-1 and TRBJ2-6, with no clear D. Germline V gene data show CDR1 as SGHRS and CDR2 as YFSETQ. Trimming took off 0 bases at V and 5 bases at J, with 12 bases between the two ends. The CDR3 is made up of 16 amino acids. The CDR3 DNA is TGCGCCAGCAGCTTGGGGCAGAACGTCAGGGCCAACGTCCTGACTTTC. Translation: CASSLGQNVRANVLTF.

The gene calls are TRBV2 and TRBJ1-5; weak D call: TRBD1 (6 bases). There are 14 residues in the CDR3. V lost 7 bases to trimming and J lost 6 bases, with 16 bases between them. CDR1 SNHLY and CDR2 FYNNEI come from the germline V gene. The chain's CDR3 is CASIRDRTSQPQHF. The CDR3, as DNA: TGTGCCAGCATTAGAGACAGGACAAGTCAGCCCCAGCATTTT. The full variable domain, rest sourced from reference TRBV2 and TRBJ1-5, is EPEVTQTPSHQVTQMGQEVILRCVPISNHLYFYWYRQILGQKVEFLVSFYNNEISEKSEIFDDQFSVERPDGSNFTLKIRSTKLEDSAMYFCASIRDRTSQPQHFGDGTRLSIL.

This chain joins TRBV6-5 and TRBJ1-2; 7 nucleotides agree with TRBD1. The germline CDR1 and CDR2 sequences are MNHEY and SVGAGI. CDR3 length: 13 residues. The V gene end was trimmed by 5 bases and the J gene end by 8 bases; junction bases not matched to a gene: 8. The CDR3 is CASSDHRGGGYTF. DNA of the CDR3: TGTGCCAGCAGTGACCACAGGGGCGGGGGCTACACCTTC.